The next 3 T cell receptor beta chains were all read from a single sample in a study of OX40 agonist ivuxolimab in advanced cancers. The data were produced by immunoSEQ multiplex PCR, yet TCRdb's version contains in-frame clones alone and is incomplete. In the table there are roughly 61,000 clones, over 80% of which are singletons. The sample consisted of CD4+ or CD8+ T cells sorted from blood, taken in a trial of the OX40 agonist ivuxolimab. Source of these receptors: an adult with an advanced solid tumor such as melanoma, head and neck, liver or kidney cancer.

Of note for this clone: Compared with germline, one end of the junction differs, possibly owing to a read error. The V and J genes are TRBV7-7 and TRBJ2-1; the match to TRBD2 covers 7 bases. Germline-derived CDR1 and CDR2 are SSHAT and FNYEAQ (reference sequence). The CDR3 contains 12 residues. DNA for the CDR3: TGTGCTAGCAGCGGGGATATAGATGAGCAGTTCTTC. Translating it yields CASSGDIDEQFF.

This chain joins TRBV4-3 and TRBJ2-3, with a possible D match to TRBD2 (6 bases). Trimming left V 0 bases short and J 2 bases short, with 15 bases between. In germline, CDR1 is LGHNA, CDR2 YSLEER. This CDR3 contains 17 residues. The chain's CDR3 is CASSQDTGLPITDTQYF. DNA of the CDR3: TGCGCCAGCAGCCAAGATACGGGACTTCCGATCACAGATACGCAGTATTTT.

This rearrangement joins TRBV7-2 to TRBJ1-1; D is undetermined. This CDR3 comprises 12 residues. Germline CDR1 reads SGHTA; CDR2 reads FQGNSA. Trimming removed 1 base from V and 7 bases from J, with 7 bases in between. The CDR3 sequence: CASSLERLEAFF. CDR3 sequence (DNA): TGTGCCAGCAGCTTAGAACGTCTTGAAGCTTTCTTT.